These 22 T cell receptor beta chains originate from one sample sequenced in a study of vaccination and CD4 T cells after COVID-19. Regarding treatment: 10-day PBMC culture with coronavirus spike peptide pools or control peptides (ViraFEST assay). These CD4+ T cells came from an unexposed donor, sampled before the COVID-19 pandemic (2011-2018). These receptors are not linked to any known antigen. Cultured CD4+ T cell DNA was sequenced using the Oncomine TCR Beta short-read assay. TCRdb used MiXCR to reprocess the PCR reads, holding one entry per CDR3 protein. The repertoire holds 8,000 or so distinct CDR3 sequences, with 30% to 40% as singletons. The source material was CD4+ T cells from blood, cultured in vitro. All receptors come from a human donor in good health.

The chain uses TRBV7-9 and TRBJ2-7; D is uncertain. The CDR3 spans 12 residues. From germline, CDR1 is SEHNR and CDR2 FQNEAQ (reference sequence). With 2 bases removed from V and 3 bases from J, the gap between germline ends came to 5 bases. The CDR3 DNA reads as TGTGCCAGCAGCTTAATGGACTACGAGCAGTACTTC. It yields the protein CASSLMDYEQYF.

This chain connects TRBV5-1 to TRBJ2-5, with TRBD2 identical over 13 bases. The CDR3 extends over 16 amino acids. The junction had 10 bases not matched to a gene; V was cut back by 5 bases and J by 6 bases. Germline CDR1 and CDR2: SGHRS and YFSETQ. The DNA for the CDR3 is TGCGCCAGCAGTTTTTCCGGGACTAGCGGGAACAAGACCCAGTACTTC. Translating it yields CASSFSGTSGNKTQYF. Filled out from reference TRBV5-1 and TRBJ2-5, the complete variable domain reads KAGVTQTPRYLIKTRGQQVTLSCSPISGHRSVSWYQQTPGQGLQFLFEYFSETQRNKGNFPGRFSGRQFSNSRSEMNVSTLELGDSALYLCASSFSGTSGNKTQYFGPGTRLLVL.

This clonotype has only a few counts. The chain recombines TRBV19 with TRBJ1-2; no firm D call. The germline V and J ends were trimmed by 11 bases and 2 bases, with 30 bases remaining between them. The germline gives CDR1 LNHDA, CDR2 SQIVND (reference sequence). The CDR3 extends over 18 amino acids. The CDR3, as DNA: TGTGCCTCAGTAGAAGGTCCCCACCTACAGAGTCTCAACTATGGCTACACCTTC. This codes for CASVEGPHLQSLNYGYTF.

This rearrangement joins TRBV6-2 or TRBV6-3 to TRBJ2-5; possibly TRBD2 for D (7 bases). CDR1 and CDR2 from the germline V gene are MNHEY and SVGEGT. This CDR3 has 15 residues. The V and J ends lost 6 bases and 2 bases respectively, with 16 bases between them. The CDR3 here is CASSLPRGGQETQYF. CDR3 DNA: TGTGCCAGCAGCCTCCCCAGGGGAGGGCAAGAGACCCAGTACTTC.

The chain joins TRBV10-3 to TRBJ2-2; D tentatively fits TRBD1 or TRBD2 (5 bases each). Trimming left V 0 bases short and J 0 bases short, with 14 bases between. The CDR3 has 18 amino acids. Germline V gene lookup returns CDR1 ENHRY and CDR2 SYGVKD. In DNA form, the CDR3 reads TGTGCCATCAGTGAGTCGAGTTCCGGGGCGGCGAACACCGGGGAGCTGTTTTTT. As protein: CAISESSSGAANTGELFF.

The chain employs TRBV25-1 and TRBJ1-5, with D perhaps matching TRBD1 (5 bases). CDR3 length: 14 amino acids. V lost 3 bases, J lost 1 base, and 7 bases lay in between. Germline CDR1 is MGHDK and CDR2 is SYGVNS. The CDR3 loop is CASSDWDSNQPQHF. The CDR3 nucleotides read TGTGCCAGCAGTGATTGGGACAGCAATCAGCCCCAGCATTTT.

This clonotype has more than one count but fewer than ten. The chain recombines TRBV20-1 with TRBJ2-7; 7 nucleotides align to TRBD2. Trimming removed 6 bases from V and 0 bases from J; junction bases left unmatched: 11. The CDR3 consists of 15 residues. Germline V gene lookup returns CDR1 DFQATT and CDR2 SNEGSKA (reference sequence). The CDR3 protein is CSARPKRGNSYEQYF. CDR3 sequence (DNA): TGCAGTGCCCGTCCGAAGCGGGGAAACTCCTACGAGCAGTACTTC.

This chain joins TRBV6-5 and TRBJ2-7; D is perhaps TRBD2 (5 bases). The germline CDR1 and CDR2 sequences are MNHEY and SVGAGI. The CDR3 totals 13 residues. Between the trimmed V and J ends, which lost 0 bases and 6 bases, there was a span of 9 bases. Written as DNA, the CDR3 is TGTGCCAGCAGTTACTCGACTGGAGGCGAGCAGTACTTC. This gives the protein CASSYSTGGEQYF.

The chain joins TRBV12-3 or TRBV12-4 to TRBJ1-3; D is possibly TRBD1 (5 bases). The CDR3 contains 14 residues. Trimming removed 1 base from V and 4 bases from J, with 8 bases in between. Here the CDR3 DNA reads TGTGCCAGCAGTTTAGGGGGGGTCGGAAACACCATATATTTT. Its translation is CASSLGGVGNTIYF.

This clonotype was picked up a small number of times. The V and J genes are TRBV6-4 and TRBJ1-2; 7 bases are a match to TRBD1. V was pared by 11 bases and J by 4 bases, with 7 bases of the junction left unmatched. The length of the CDR3 is 12 residues. Germline V lookup: CDR1 MRHNA, CDR2 SNTAGT. In DNA form, the CDR3 reads TGTGCCGGGCACAGGGGAAGCTATGGCTACACCTTC. Its protein is CAGHRGSYGYTF.

V usage is TRBV6-4 and J usage is TRBJ2-3; TRBD2 aligns across 7 bases. Looked up from germline, CDR1 is MRHNA and CDR2 is SNTAGT. V lost 2 bases to trimming and J lost 6 bases; unmatched junction nucleotides: 8. The CDR3 has 15 amino acids. The CDR3 bases are TGTGCCAGCAGTGACCGGGGGGAGGGCCCCGATACGCAGTATTTT. The encoded protein is CASSDRGEGPDTQYF.

This clonotype has only a few counts. The chain carries TRBV6-5 and TRBJ1-6, with D unresolved. The germline CDR1 and CDR2 sequences are MNHEY and SVGAGI. Trimming cost V 0 bases and J 2 bases, with 8 bases left between them. The CDR3 is made up of 16 amino acids. The CDR3 bases are TGTGCCAGCAGTTACTCGCCAGGACCCTATAATTCACCCCTCCACTTT. Protein product: CASSYSPGPYNSPLHF.

The rearrangement joins TRBV19 to TRBJ2-7; D perhaps matches TRBD2 (5 bases). Trimming cost V 3 bases and J 2 bases, with 11 bases left between them. Germline V gene sequence: CDR1 LNHDA, CDR2 SQIVND (reference sequence). CDR3 length: 14 amino acids. The CDR3 DNA is TGTGCCAGTAGTATGAACGGGGAGACCTACGAGCAGTACTTC. Translating it yields CASSMNGETYEQYF. The complete variable domain, with remaining parts taken from reference TRBV19 and TRBJ2-7, reads DGGITQSPKYLFRKEGQNVTLSCEQNLNHDAMYWYRQDPGQGLRLIYYSQIVNDFQKGDIAEGYSVSREKKESFPLTVTSAQKNPTAFYLCASSMNGETYEQYFGPGTRLTVT.

The chain couples TRBV5-1 to TRBJ2-1, with unresolved D. The CDR3 extends over 13 amino acids. Germline loops: CDR1 SGHRS, CDR2 YFSETQ. With 4 bases removed from V and 4 bases from J, the gap between germline ends came to 9 bases. Here the CDR3 reads CASSHENYNEQFF. In DNA form, the CDR3 reads TGCGCCAGCAGCCATGAAAATTACAATGAGCAGTTCTTC.

Here the CDR3 reads CASSLVGLAGYTDTQYF. The CDR3 DNA sequence: TGTGCCAGCAGTTTAGTAGGACTAGCGGGCTACACAGATACGCAGTATTTT. The chain is built from TRBV27 and TRBJ2-3; TRBD2 matches at 11 bases. The J segment lost 2 bases and the V segment lost 2 bases, leaving 6 bases of the junction unmatched. The germline V gene encodes CDR1 MNHEY and CDR2 SMNVEV (reference sequence). CDR3 size: 17 residues.

This clonotype was detected a few times. The chain uses TRBV7-9 and TRBJ2-7; D is uncertain. Germline CDR1 is SEHNR and CDR2 is FQNEAQ (reference sequence). The CDR3 runs 16 residues. V was shortened by 5 bases and J by 0 bases, with 17 bases between the two germline ends. The chain's CDR3 is CASSPKIRVSSYEQYF. In nucleotides, the CDR3 is TGTGCCAGCAGCCCTAAAATTCGGGTTAGCTCCTACGAGCAGTACTTC.

This clonotype was counted a few times. CDR3 in amino acids: CASRRDLREGTDTQYF. In DNA form, the CDR3 reads TGTGCCAGCAGGAGGGACCTGCGGGAGGGCACAGATACGCAGTATTTT. V usage is TRBV2 and J usage is TRBJ2-3; TRBD2 aligns across 8 bases. The germline V gene has CDR1 SNHLY and CDR2 FYNNEI. The CDR3 length is 16 residues. The ends lost 6 bases at V and 1 base at J; junction bases unmatched: 9.

The chain couples TRBV6-5 to TRBJ2-3; D might be TRBD1 or TRBD2, each matching 5 bases. V lost 2 bases and J lost 2, with 11 bases in between. Germline V gene sequence: CDR1 MNHEY, CDR2 SVGAGI. The CDR3 has 15 residues. CDR3 amino acids: CASSYQGEPTDTQYF. As DNA, the CDR3 is TGTGCCAGCAGTTACCAGGGAGAGCCCACAGATACGCAGTATTTT.

The chain joins TRBV20-1 to TRBJ2-3; 7 nucleotides match TRBD2. This CDR3 has 14 amino acids. V gave up 3 bases and J gave up 6 bases; unmatched junction bases: 9. Germline-derived CDR1 and CDR2 are DFQATT and SNEGSKA (reference sequence). CDR3 in amino acids: CSARSSGMVDTQYF. Written as DNA, the CDR3 is TGCAGTGCTAGGTCGAGCGGGATGGTCGATACGCAGTATTTT.

As for this clonotype: The germline gene is not matched at one end of the junction; a read error may be the cause. The rearrangement links TRBV9 to TRBJ2-5, with 10 bases lining up with TRBD1. Germline V gene sequence: CDR1 SGDLS, CDR2 YYNGEE. The CDR3 length is 16 residues. CDR3 in DNA: TGTGCCTGCAGCGTTGGGACAGGGGCCGACCAAGAGACCCAGTACTTC. The encoded protein is CACSVGTGADQETQYF. Looking up the rest from reference TRBV9 and TRBJ2-5 gives the full variable domain: DSGVTQTPKHLITATGQRVTLRCSPRSGDLSVYWYQQSLDQGLQFLIQYYNGEERAKGNILERFSAQQFPDLHSELNLSSLELGDSALYFCACSVGTGADQETQYFGPGTRLLVL.

The rearrangement joins TRBV20-1 to TRBJ1-2, with 10 bases aligning to TRBD1. This CDR3 has 15 amino acids. Trimming at V came to 6 bases and at J to 2 bases, leaving 9 bases not matched to a gene. Germline lookup yields CDR1 DFQATT and CDR2 SNEGSKA (reference sequence). For the CDR3, the DNA is TGCAGTGCGCTAGCGACAGGGGGCGAGAACTATGGCTACACCTTC. Encoded protein: CSALATGGENYGYTF.

This clonotype appeared a few times. The V call is TRBV7-9, the J call TRBJ2-3; D remains ambiguous. The germline V and J ends were trimmed by 6 bases and 1 base, with 20 bases remaining between them. Germline CDR1 is SEHNR and CDR2 is FQNEAQ (reference sequence). The CDR3 runs to 17 residues. The CDR3 spells CASSLRLQKMGTDTQYF. The CDR3 nucleotides read TGTGCCAGCAGTTTGAGGTTACAGAAAATGGGCACAGATACGCAGTATTTT.